This TCR beta chain was captured by sequencing in a study of blood T cell repertoires in COVID-19. Study as a whole: Whether acute or convalescent, the COVID-19 samples came from the United States, Italy and Spain. Nucleic acid was either cDNA or gDNA, and it came from T cells, B-cell-depleted T cells, or PBMCs.

Repertoires were generated with immunoSEQ multiplex PCR, while TCRdb's copy carries only in-frame clones and drops some. Here the sample spans approximately 380,000 clones, roughly 85% being singletons. Germline CDR1 and CDR2: MNHEY and SMNVEV (reference sequence). V shed 0 bases and J shed 6 bases, with 14 bases lying between them. This CDR3 is 15 amino acids long. V is TRBV27 and J is TRBJ1-2; D may be TRBD1 (6 bases). Input material: peripheral blood. The receptor's source is a woman between 18 and 29 years old with acute or convalescent COVID-19. The CDR3 DNA follows: TGTGCCAGCAGTTTATCGATGCGGGGGGCGGATGGCTACACCTTC. Its protein product is CASSLSMRGADGYTF.